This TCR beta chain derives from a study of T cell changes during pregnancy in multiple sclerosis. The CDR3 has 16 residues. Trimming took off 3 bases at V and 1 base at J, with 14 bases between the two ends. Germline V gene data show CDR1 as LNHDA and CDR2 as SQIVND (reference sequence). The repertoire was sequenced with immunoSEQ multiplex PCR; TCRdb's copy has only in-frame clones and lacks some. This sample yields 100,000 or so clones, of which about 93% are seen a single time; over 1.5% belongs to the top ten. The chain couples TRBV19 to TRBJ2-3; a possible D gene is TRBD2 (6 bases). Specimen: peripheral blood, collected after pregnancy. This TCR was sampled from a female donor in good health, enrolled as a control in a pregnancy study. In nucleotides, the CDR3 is TGTGCCAGTAGTATTGGGGGGAAGAAGGGCACAGATACGCAGTATTTT. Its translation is CASSIGGKKGTDTQYF.